This TCR beta chain was captured by sequencing in a study of CD8 T cells in ankylosing spondylitis. General observations from the study: Ankylosing spondylitis blood seemed to carry a telltale TCR beta motif made of roughly 8 highly homologous variants. Clones linked to disease were reported to show significant enrichment in matched ankylosing spondylitis synovial fluid. Several of the motif variants were reported before in synovial fluid and blood from reactive arthritis.

Preparation of TCR beta libraries was done by quantitative 5'-RACE with molecular barcodes. TCRdb reprocessed the 5' RACE reads via MiXCR and lists one record per CDR3 protein. The sample lists 750,000 to 850,000 distinct CDR3 sequences; 12% were seen once. In its sample, this clonotype was seen many times. Its antigen is currently unknown. CDR3 length equals 14 residues. V shed 3 bases and J shed 5 bases, with 14 bases lying between them. The chain is built from TRBV12-3 or TRBV12-4 and TRBJ2-7, with unresolved D. This sequence originates from a male donor with ankylosing spondylitis. The sequenced material came from blood, either unsorted or a sorted T cell fraction (not recorded which). The DNA of the CDR3 is TGTGCCAGCAGTTTCGTGTCAGGTAGCCACGAGCAGTACTTC. Residues: CASSFVSGSHEQYF.